This TCR beta chain came from a study of blood T cell repertoires in COVID-19. Background on the study: There were acute and convalescent COVID-19 samples, and they came from the United States, Italy and Spain.

This CDR3 has 12 amino acids. Germline V CDR1 and CDR2: MNHEY, SVGAGI. Trimming removed 6 bases at V and 6 bases at J, with 12 bases between. Original data processing: Reference gene primer amplification gave estimated nucleated cell counts. Some clones are missing from TCRdb's copy, which holds only in-frame ones; the method was immunoSEQ multiplex PCR. The DNA was the basis for D and trimming; V, J and clone size are from that table. The table lists tens of thousands of clones, about 88% of them singletons, with roughly 2.5% in the top ten. The TCR originated in a man between 50 and 59 years old with acute or convalescent COVID-19. This chain uses TRBV6-5 with TRBJ2-7; a weak D match, TRBD1 (5 bases). The sample taken for sequencing was peripheral blood. DNA of the CDR3: TGTGCCAGCAGCCCATCCAGGGTCGAGCAGTACTTC. It yields the protein CASSPSRVEQYF.